A selection of T cell receptor beta chains follows, all from one sample in a study of blood T cell repertoires in COVID-19. Repertoires were generated with immunoSEQ multiplex PCR, while TCRdb's copy carries only in-frame clones and drops some. Found here are about 270,000 clones, around 87% of them singletons; the top ten hold 2.4%. The source material was PBMCs or T cells enriched from blood (not recorded which). These receptors were collected from a woman aged 18-30 years who had recovered from COVID-19. The CDR3 runs from the conserved cysteine through the conserved F or W. Fields, in order: CDR3 protein, CDR3 DNA, J gene, V gene, D gene, clone size, CDR3 length. D genes are given only for firm matches. Only some rows state a clone size, as once, few, many or a class for expanded clones.

CDR3aa: CASSSGQGPNTEAFF; CDR3nt: TGCGCCAGCAGCTCGGGACAGGGGCCGAACACTGAAGCTTTCTTT; j_gene: TRBJ1-1; v_gene: TRBV5-1; d_gene: TRBD1; abundance: -; len: 15
CDR3aa: CASSSGQGGLNQPQHF; CDR3nt: TGTGCCAGCTCATCAGGACAGGGAGGACTGAATCAGCCCCAGCATTTT; j_gene: TRBJ1-5; v_gene: TRBV18; d_gene: TRBD1; abundance: -; len: 16
CDR3aa: CATRPTRDRGNEQFF; CDR3nt: TGTGCCACCAGACCCACTCGGGACAGGGGTAATGAGCAGTTCTTC; j_gene: TRBJ2-1; v_gene: TRBV24-1; d_gene: TRBD1; abundance: -; len: 15
CDR3aa: CSVEDPTAGGTEAFF; CDR3nt: TGCAGCGTTGAAGACCCGACGGCCGGGGGCACTGAAGCTTTCTTT; j_gene: TRBJ1-1; v_gene: TRBV29-1; d_gene: -; abundance: few; len: 15
CDR3aa: CASSLGGVTNTGELFF; CDR3nt: TGTGCCAGCAGCCTGGGGGGGGTAACCAACACCGGGGAGCTGTTTTTT; j_gene: TRBJ2-2; v_gene: TRBV7-8; d_gene: TRBD2; abundance: -; len: 16
CDR3aa: CASSVSGTYEQYF; CDR3nt: TGTGCCAGCAGTGTTAGTGGTACCTACGAGCAGTACTTC; j_gene: TRBJ2-7; v_gene: TRBV2; d_gene: -; abundance: -; len: 13
CDR3aa: CASSLWIPSHTGELFF; CDR3nt: TGTGCCAGCAGTTTATGGATCCCCAGTCACACCGGGGAGCTGTTTTTT; j_gene: TRBJ2-2; v_gene: TRBV28; d_gene: -; abundance: once; len: 16
CDR3aa: CASSGLDGSYNEQFF; CDR3nt: TGTGCCAGCAGTGGACTCGACGGCTCCTACAATGAGCAGTTCTTC; j_gene: TRBJ2-1; v_gene: TRBV2; d_gene: -; abundance: -; len: 15
CDR3aa: CASTPGLAGGGTGELFF; CDR3nt: TGTGCCAGCACCCCTGGACTAGCGGGGGGCGGTACCGGGGAGCTGTTTTTT; j_gene: TRBJ2-2; v_gene: TRBV27; d_gene: TRBD2; abundance: -; len: 17
CDR3aa: CASSSRPDQPQHF; CDR3nt: TGTGCCAGCAGCTCTAGGCCCGATCAGCCCCAGCATTTT; j_gene: TRBJ1-5; v_gene: TRBV13; d_gene: -; abundance: -; len: 13
CDR3aa: CASSQDPLAGANNEQFF; CDR3nt: TGCGCCAGCAGCCAAGATCCCCTAGCGGGGGCCAACAATGAGCAGTTCTTC; j_gene: TRBJ2-1; v_gene: TRBV4-1; d_gene: TRBD2; abundance: -; len: 17
CDR3aa: CASSEEATTNYGYTF; CDR3nt: TGTGCCAGCAGTGAAGAGGCAACTACTAACTATGGCTACACCTTC; j_gene: TRBJ1-2; v_gene: TRBV6-1; d_gene: -; abundance: -; len: 15
CDR3aa: CASSARHSGKDGYTF; CDR3nt: TGTGCCAGCAGCGCACGACATTCAGGGAAGGATGGCTACACCTTC; j_gene: TRBJ1-2; v_gene: TRBV21-1; d_gene: -; abundance: -; len: 15
CDR3aa: CASSQAQARDTEAFF; CDR3nt: TGCGCCAGCAGCCAAGCTCAGGCGAGAGACACTGAAGCTTTCTTT; j_gene: TRBJ1-1; v_gene: TRBV4-1; d_gene: -; abundance: -; len: 15
CDR3aa: CASSQTAGQIYGYTF; CDR3nt: TGTGCCAGCAGCCAAACGGCGGGGCAAATCTATGGCTACACCTTC; j_gene: TRBJ1-2; v_gene: TRBV3-1/TRBV3-2; d_gene: -; abundance: -; len: 15
CDR3aa: CASSQIRVISPLHF; CDR3nt: TGCGCCAGCAGCCAAATTCGAGTCATCTCACCCCTCCACTTT; j_gene: TRBJ1-6; v_gene: TRBV4-1; d_gene: -; abundance: once; len: 14
CDR3aa: CASSDKTTGELFF; CDR3nt: TGTGCCAGCAGTGACAAAACAACCGGGGAGCTGTTTTTT; j_gene: TRBJ2-2; v_gene: TRBV6-4; d_gene: -; abundance: few; len: 13
CDR3aa: CASSESQVYNEQFF; CDR3nt: TGCGCCAGCAGTGAATCACAGGTATACAATGAGCAGTTCTTC; j_gene: TRBJ2-1; v_gene: TRBV10-1; d_gene: -; abundance: -; len: 14
CDR3aa: CASSLPGQDTQYF; CDR3nt: TGTGCCAGCAGTTTACCTGGGCAAGATACGCAGTATTTT; j_gene: TRBJ2-3; v_gene: TRBV28; d_gene: -; abundance: -; len: 13
CDR3aa: CASSSGQASSGNTIYF; CDR3nt: TGCGCCAGCAGCTCGGGACAGGCCAGCTCTGGAAACACCATATATTTT; j_gene: TRBJ1-3; v_gene: TRBV5-1; d_gene: TRBD1; abundance: -; len: 16
CDR3aa: CASSLDPGYQPQHF; CDR3nt: TGTGCCAGCAGCTTGGATCCGGGTTATCAGCCCCAGCATTTT; j_gene: TRBJ1-5; v_gene: TRBV5-5; d_gene: -; abundance: -; len: 14
CDR3aa: CASSQGAGMQFF; CDR3nt: TGCGCCAGCAGCCAAGGCGCAGGGATGCAGTTCTTC; j_gene: TRBJ2-1; v_gene: TRBV4-1; d_gene: -; abundance: -; len: 12
CDR3aa: CASSYFRDTEAFF; CDR3nt: TGTGCCAGCAGTTACTTCCGTGACACTGAAGCTTTCTTT; j_gene: TRBJ1-1; v_gene: TRBV6-5; d_gene: -; abundance: -; len: 13
CDR3aa: CASSTTERVHEQFF; CDR3nt: TGTGCCAGCAGTACCACCGAGAGGGTGCATGAGCAGTTCTTC; j_gene: TRBJ2-1; v_gene: TRBV28; d_gene: -; abundance: -; len: 14
CDR3aa: CASSQQGQTWDGYTF; CDR3nt: TGTGCCAGCAGCCAACAGGGACAGACATGGGATGGCTACACCTTC; j_gene: TRBJ1-2; v_gene: TRBV3-1/TRBV3-2; d_gene: TRBD1; abundance: -; len: 15
CDR3aa: CASSLPTGKEYTF; CDR3nt: TGTGCCAGCAGCCTCCCTACAGGGAAGGAATACACCTTC; j_gene: TRBJ1-2; v_gene: TRBV7-6; d_gene: -; abundance: -; len: 13
CDR3aa: CASSYGGTWQPQHF; CDR3nt: TGTGCCAGCAGTTACGGGGGGACGTGGCAGCCCCAGCATTTT; j_gene: TRBJ1-5; v_gene: TRBV6-2/TRBV6-3; d_gene: -; abundance: -; len: 14
CDR3aa: CASSPTWAGQGGKLFF; CDR3nt: TGCGCCAGCAGCCCCACTTGGGCGGGACAGGGGGGAAAACTGTTTTTT; j_gene: TRBJ1-4; v_gene: TRBV5-1; d_gene: TRBD1; abundance: -; len: 16
CDR3aa: CASSLAGRNNEQFF; CDR3nt: TGTGCCAGCAGCTTAGCGGGGCGGAACAATGAGCAGTTCTTC; j_gene: TRBJ2-1; v_gene: TRBV7-6; d_gene: -; abundance: once; len: 14